This entry lists 11 T cell receptor beta chains sequenced from one sample in a study of T cell responses to AZD1222 COVID-19 vaccine. Assay used: immunoSEQ multiplex PCR; TCRdb lists only in-frame clones, some missing. The top ten hold more than 7% of the sample, which has 150,000 to 200,000 clones, 88% seen once. Sequencing used peripheral blood, obtained on day 0 of AZD1222 vaccination. These TCRs come from an adult in good health.

The CDR3: CASSLEDSSRGRYGYTF. CDR3 DNA: TGTGCCAGCAGCTTGGAGGACAGTTCAAGGGGTCGCTATGGCTACACCTTC. This chain joins TRBV5-5 and TRBJ1-2, with a weak D call TRBD1 (6 bases). V was cut by 0 bases and J by 4 bases, with 19 bases left in between. There are 17 residues in the CDR3. Germline CDR1 and CDR2: SGHKS and YYEKEE (reference sequence). The whole variable domain, filled in from reference TRBV5-5 and TRBJ1-2, reads DAGVTQSPTHLIKTRGQQVTLRCSPISGHKSVSWYQQVLGQGPQFIFQYYEKEERGRGNFPDRFSARQFPNYSSELNVNALLLGDSALYLCASSLEDSSRGRYGYTFGSGTRLTVV.

V usage is TRBV5-8 and J usage is TRBJ1-1, with no clear D. The CDR3 totals 13 residues. Germline V gene sequence: CDR1 SGHTS, CDR2 YDEGEE. V lost 0 bases and J lost 2, with 5 bases in between. The CDR3 nucleotides read TGTGCCAGCAGCTTGGCCGTAAACACTGAAGCTTTCTTT. It codes for CASSLAVNTEAFF.

J is TRBJ2-2 and V is TRBV7-6, with D possibly TRBD1 on 5 matching bases. Deletions cut 5 bases from V and 1 base from J, with 20 bases between. CDR1 and CDR2 (germline): SGHVS, FNYEAQ. The CDR3 extends over 18 amino acids. This CDR3 is CASSVPSGWTKNTGELFF. The DNA for the CDR3 is TGTGCCAGCAGCGTTCCCTCGGGCTGGACAAAGAACACCGGGGAGCTGTTTTTT.

V and J are TRBV4-3 and TRBJ2-3; TRBD2 matches at 7 bases. This CDR3 region has 16 residues. The V gene's germline CDR1 is LGHNA and CDR2 YSLEER. The ends lost 1 base at V and 1 base at J; junction bases unmatched: 5. The CDR3 spells CASSQVTAGGTDTQYF. The DNA for the CDR3 is TGCGCCAGCAGCCAAGTGACCGCGGGGGGCACAGATACGCAGTATTTT.

The chain is built from TRBV18 and TRBJ2-5, with a tentative D call TRBD2 (6 bases). CDR3 length: 15 amino acids. Looked up from germline, CDR1 is KGHSH and CDR2 is LQKENI. Trimming cost V 4 bases and J 3 bases, with 15 bases left between them. The CDR3 loop is CASSHPGTEKETQYF. CDR3 DNA: TGTGCCAGCTCACACCCCGGGACTGAGAAAGAGACCCAGTACTTC.

The chain links TRBV7-8 to TRBJ2-5, with D perhaps matching TRBD1 (6 bases). V was cut by 7 bases and J by 3 bases, with 12 bases left in between. The CDR3 runs to 13 residues. Per germline, CDR1 SGHVS and CDR2 FQNEAQ. CDR3 sequence: CASTFNREETQYF. The CDR3 DNA reads as TGTGCCAGCACCTTTAACAGGGAAGAGACCCAGTACTTC.

This clone has a single count. The J gene is TRBJ2-7, the V gene TRBV5-8, with 7 bases aligning to TRBD1. CDR1 is SGHTS and CDR2 is YDEGEE in the germline V gene. After removal of 6 bases from V and 3 bases from J, the junction contained 9 bases not matched to a gene. The CDR3 has 14 amino acids. The CDR3 DNA reads TGTGCCAGCACCCTCGGGACAGACTACTACGAGCAGTACTTC. Its protein is CASTLGTDYYEQYF.

The rearrangement links TRBV19 to TRBJ2-2; D is unresolved. There are 13 residues in the CDR3. The V gene's germline CDR1 is LNHDA and CDR2 SQIVND (reference sequence). Trimming removed 3 bases at V and 8 bases at J, with 10 bases between. The CDR3 spells CASSMRDLGELFF. DNA of the CDR3: TGTGCCAGTAGTATGAGAGACTTGGGGGAGCTGTTTTTT. The entire variable domain, with the rest obtained from reference TRBV19 and TRBJ2-2, is as follows: DGGITQSPKYLFRKEGQNVTLSCEQNLNHDAMYWYRQDPGQGLRLIYYSQIVNDFQKGDIAEGYSVSREKKESFPLTVTSAQKNPTAFYLCASSMRDLGELFFGEGSRLTVL.

This chain joins TRBV7-9 and TRBJ1-1; D call uncertain. With 5 bases removed from V and 4 bases from J, the gap between germline ends came to 17 bases. CDR3 size: 15 residues. From germline, CDR1 is SEHNR and CDR2 FQNEAQ (reference sequence). CDR3: CASSPTGYAGTEAFF. The CDR3 nucleotides read TGTGCCAGCAGCCCCACGGGTTACGCGGGCACTGAAGCTTTCTTT.

V is TRBV3-1 (or the pseudogene TRBV3-2) and J is TRBJ1-3; D remains ambiguous. Trimming stripped 4 bases from V and 0 bases from J, with 10 bases between. The CDR3 is 15 amino acids. CDR1 LGHDT and CDR2 YNNKEL come from the germline V gene (reference sequence). DNA of the CDR3: TGTGCCAGCAGCCCTGATAGCTTCTCTGGAAACACCATATATTTT. This sequence encodes CASSPDSFSGNTIYF.

This clone is categorized as medium-sized. V is TRBV3-1 (or the pseudogene TRBV3-2) and J is TRBJ1-2; D is undetermined. In germline, CDR1 is LGHDT, CDR2 YNNKEL (reference sequence). The V gene lost 3 bases and the J gene lost 6 bases, with 5 bases spanning the gap. The CDR3 totals 11 residues. The CDR3: CASSHYDGYTF. The CDR3 DNA follows: TGTGCCAGCAGCCACTATGATGGCTACACCTTC.